The present entry profiles one T cell receptor (beta chain) with its context. The antigen remains undetermined. These data are taken from a study of T-cell memory formation after mild COVID-19. About the study: In these data, TCR clusters were largely donor specific. Study results and limitations: The main location of contracting CD4+ clones was CM and EM, and that of contracting CD8+ clones was EMRA. Clones shrinking from day 15 to 85 showed even CD4/CD8 mixes; later expanders tilted CD4+.

5'RACE, which relied on constant-segment primers, yielded TCR alpha and TCR beta cDNA libraries carrying sample barcodes and UMIs. TCRdb reanalysed the 5' RACE reads using MiXCR and keeps one entry per CDR3 protein. The top ten hold around 23% of the sample, which has some 310,000 distinct CDR3 sequences, around a fifth seen once. Germline V lookup: CDR1 MDHEN, CDR2 SYDVKM. V lost 7 bases and J 7 bases, leaving 11 bases between the germline ends. This CDR3 contains 12 residues. The sequenced material came from PBMCs or a T cell subset sorted from them (not recorded which). This TCR was sampled from a man younger than 35 who had mild COVID-19 (a few samples of this study predate the infection). Cell type and time point are not known. This sequence joins TRBV28 and TRBJ1-5; no definite D call. Here the CDR3 reads CASTFGRQPQHF. The DNA of the CDR3 is TGTGCCAGCACATTCGGGAGGCAGCCCCAGCATTTT.